Listed below are T cell receptor beta chains from one sample, sequenced in a study of siplizumab effects on memory and regulatory T cells. The assay was immunoSEQ multiplex PCR, and TCRdb's table has in-frame clones only and misses some. This sample yields about 100,000 clones, of which around 90% are seen a single time; around 11% belongs to the top ten. Sequenced material: non-Treg CD4+ T cells sorted from blood. The receptors shown here come from a human donor in good health. Each CDR3 is given with its conserved first and last residue. The D gene is left open where the match is weak. Some rows mark clone size as missing; the rest say once, few, many or name a class of expanded clone.

TRBV14,-,TRBD2,TRBJ2-7,15,TGTGCCAGCAGCCAAGATGGACTAGCGAACTACGAGCAGTACTTC,CASSQDGLANYEQYF
TRBV5-4,-,-,TRBJ2-7,14,TGTGCCAGCAGCTCAGGGGCACGTCTCCACGAGCAGTACTTC,CASSSGARLHEQYF
TRBV30,-,-,TRBJ2-2,16,TGTGCCTGGGGGGCCGGGGTTCAACTTAACACCGGGGAGCTGTTTTTT,CAWGAGVQLNTGELFF
TRBV15,-,-,TRBJ1-3,18,TGTGCCACCAGCAAAGTAACCGGGACCTATTCAGTGAGAAACACCATATATTTT,CATSKVTGTYSVRNTIYF
TRBV7-9,-,-,TRBJ2-3,14,TGTGCCAGTAACTTGGGGGCCTACACAGATACGCAGTATTTT,CASNLGAYTDTQYF
TRBV21-1,-,-,TRBJ2-7,15,TGTGCCAGCAGCACCCCCAGGATCACCCGATACGAGCAGTACTTC,CASSTPRITRYEQYF
TRBV18,-,-,TRBJ2-1,16,TGTGCCAGCTCACCACAGATCGGGGCCAAGGGCAATGAGCAGTTCTTC,CASSPQIGAKGNEQFF
TRBV6-1,-,-,TRBJ2-7,12,TGTGCCAGCAAGAGACAAGACTACGAGCAGTACTTC,CASKRQDYEQYF
TRBV25-1,-,-,TRBJ2-4,14,TGTGCCAGCAGTGATCAGGGGTTCAAAAACATTCAGTACTTC,CASSDQGFKNIQYF
TRBV10-1,-,TRBD2,TRBJ2-5,16,TGCGCCAGCAGTGCCGCCGGGACTAGCGGGGGAGAGACCCAGTACTTC,CASSAAGTSGGETQYF
TRBV11-3,-,-,TRBJ2-5,13,TGTGCCAGCAGGCGCTCCCGGCAAGAGACCCAGTACTTC,CASRRSRQETQYF
TRBV5-1,few,-,TRBJ2-1,16,TGCGCCAGCAGCCCACGACCGGGGGGCGATTACAATGAGCAGTTCTTC,CASSPRPGGDYNEQFF
TRBV7-2,-,-,TRBJ2-5,12,TGTGCCAGCAGCTTGGACTTTGAGACCCAGTACTTC,CASSLDFETQYF
TRBV7-2,-,-,TRBJ1-2,15,TGTGCCAGCAGCTTAGCTCTCCCACAGACCTATGGCTACACCTTC,CASSLALPQTYGYTF
TRBV11-2,-,-,TRBJ2-3,15,TGTGCCAGCAGCTTAAGGACACCAAGCACAGATACGCAGTATTTT,CASSLRTPSTDTQYF
TRBV20-1,-,-,TRBJ2-5,11,TGCAGTACTTACCTAGAAGAGACCCAGTACTTC,CSTYLEETQYF
TRBV30,-,-,TRBJ2-1,15,TGTGCCTGGAGTGTAGGGCTAGCGCTTAACAATGAGCAGTTCTTC,CAWSVGLALNNEQFF
TRBV6-1,once,-,TRBJ1-5,13,TGTGCCAGCAGTAGTTTTAGCAATCAGCCCCAGCATTTT,CASSSFSNQPQHF
TRBV7-2,-,TRBD2,TRBJ2-7,15,TGTGCCAGCAGCTTAGCCGGGCGGGGGTTCTACGAGCAGTACTTC,CASSLAGRGFYEQYF
TRBV6-1,-,TRBD1,TRBJ1-5,15,TGTGCCAGCAGCGTAGGACAGGGCGACAATCAGCCCCAGCATTTT,CASSVGQGDNQPQHF
TRBV28,-,TRBD1,TRBJ1-3,17,TGTGCCAGCAGTTTATTACGGACAGGACACTCTGGAAACACCATATATTTT,CASSLLRTGHSGNTIYF
TRBV9,-,TRBD1,TRBJ2-7,15,TGTGCCAGCAGTCCGGGTCCGGACAGGGGGGGCGAGCAGTACTTC,CASSPGPDRGGEQYF
TRBV5-1,-,TRBD1,TRBJ1-4,14,TGCGCCAGCAGCTTACTTTCGACAGGGCAAAAACTGTTTTTT,CASSLLSTGQKLFF
TRBV7-3,-,TRBD2,TRBJ2-3,16,TGTGCCAGCAGCTCGGGACTAGCGGGAGTATCAGATACGCAGTATTTT,CASSSGLAGVSDTQYF
TRBV5-6,-,-,TRBJ2-7,15,TGTGCCAGCAGCTGGGGGCGAGGGAGTCTCTACGAGCAGTACTTC,CASSWGRGSLYEQYF
TRBV2,-,-,TRBJ2-7,11,TGTGCCAGCAGTCGTCTAAACGAGCAGTACTTC,CASSRLNEQYF
TRBV4-1,-,TRBD1,TRBJ2-3,17,TGCGCCAGCAGCCAAGATGGCGGGGGACAGGGCCCAGATACGCAGTATTTT,CASSQDGGGQGPDTQYF
TRBV2,few,-,TRBJ1-5,13,TGTGCCAGCAGTGAAAGTCGGGATCAGCCCCAGCATTTT,CASSESRDQPQHF
TRBV7-2,-,-,TRBJ2-5,11,TGTGCCAGCAGCTTAATGGAGACCCAGTACTTC,CASSLMETQYF
TRBV7-2,-,-,TRBJ2-5,14,TGTGCCAGCATGGCGGGGTTAGGCCAAGAGACCCAGTACTTC,CASMAGLGQETQYF
TRBV7-2,-,TRBD2,TRBJ2-1,15,TGTGCCAGCAGCGCTACCGGGACTAGAGACAATGAGCAGTTCTTC,CASSATGTRDNEQFF
TRBV5-4,-,-,TRBJ1-3,16,TGTGCCAGCAGCCCGGACCGGCAAGCGGGAGGAAACACCATATATTTT,CASSPDRQAGGNTIYF
TRBV6-1,once,TRBD1,TRBJ1-1,14,TGTGCCAGCACTCAGACAGGGACGGGCACTGAAGCTTTCTTT,CASTQTGTGTEAFF
TRBV6-6,-,-,TRBJ1-3,15,TGTGCCAGCAGTGACAGCCACCACTCTGGAAACACCATATATTTT,CASSDSHHSGNTIYF
TRBV4-2,-,-,TRBJ1-5,17,TGTGCCAGCAGCCATGGATCACAGGGATCGGGCAATCAGCCCCAGCATTTT,CASSHGSQGSGNQPQHF
TRBV19,-,-,TRBJ2-7,14,TGTGCCAGTAGCCGCCGGGACATCGCCTACGAGCAGTACTTC,CASSRRDIAYEQYF
TRBV11-2,-,-,TRBJ2-3,16,TGTGCCAGCAGCTTGGGGGGGGGACAATTCACAGATACGCAGTATTTT,CASSLGGGQFTDTQYF
TRBV7-9,-,TRBD1,TRBJ2-7,14,TGTGCCAGCAGTCCGGGACAGGGGGGGTACGAGCAGTACTTC,CASSPGQGGYEQYF
TRBV14,-,TRBD2,TRBJ2-2,20,TGTGCCAGCAGCCATTGGGGGGGGACTAGCGGGACCTCGAACACCGGGGAGCTGTTTTTT,CASSHWGGTSGTSNTGELFF
TRBV9,-,TRBD2,TRBJ2-7,16,TGTGCCAGCAGCGCGTGGACTAGCGGGAGTCTGTACGAGCAGTACTTC,CASSAWTSGSLYEQYF
TRBV28,-,TRBD1,TRBJ1-1,14,TGTGCCAGCAGGTCCTACAGGGGATTCACTGAAGCTTTCTTT,CASRSYRGFTEAFF
TRBV29-1,-,TRBD2,TRBJ2-7,15,TGCAGCGTTACAACCGGGACTAGCGGTCGGCACGAGCAGTACTTC,CSVTTGTSGRHEQYF
TRBV27,-,-,TRBJ1-1,14,TGTGCCAGCAGCGCCCAGGGCTCGAACACTGAAGCTTTCTTT,CASSAQGSNTEAFF
TRBV7-2,-,TRBD1,TRBJ2-3,16,TGTGCCAGCAGCTTAGGGACAGGGTATAGCACAGATACGCAGTATTTT,CASSLGTGYSTDTQYF
TRBV4-3,-,TRBD2,TRBJ2-1,18,TGCGCCAGCAGCCAAGATATTGTGACTAGCGGGATCTACAATGAGCAGTTCTTC,CASSQDIVTSGIYNEQFF
TRBV7-2,once,-,TRBJ1-5,13,TGTGCCAGCAGCTCATGGGGCAGTCAGCCCCAGCATTTT,CASSSWGSQPQHF
TRBV6-1,-,-,TRBJ2-3,16,TGTGCCAGCAGTGAAGTAGTGGGCCCTGGAGGAGATACGCAGTATTTT,CASSEVVGPGGDTQYF
TRBV28,-,TRBD2,TRBJ2-3,23,TGTGCCAGCAGTTTCCGAGCTGCCGGGACTAGCGGGACCCAACTTACTAGCACAGATACGCAGTATTTT,CASSFRAAGTSGTQLTSTDTQYF